This entry concerns a single T cell receptor beta chain. The data belong to a study of shared clonotypes between healthy human individuals. Deep-level assay runs were performed. The method was immunoSEQ multiplex PCR; TCRdb's version includes in-frame clones alone and lacks a portion of them. Counted here are about 1 million clones, roughly 74% occurring once; the ten biggest clones make up 0.52%. Trimming cost V 5 bases and J 2 bases, with 19 bases left between them. Germline CDR1 and CDR2: SGHTA and FQGNSA. The CDR3 consists of 17 residues. Naive CD45RA+ and memory CD45RA-negative subsets were split from CD4+ cells.

The sequence came from a man between 18 and 29 years old in good health. Some clones in this sample may be carry-over from other donors' samples. Sequenced sample: memory CD4+ T cells from PBMCs. As to subset: CD45RA-negative fraction. The rearrangement links TRBV7-2 to TRBJ1-5; weak D call: TRBD1 (6 bases). The CDR3 sequence: CASSPAYRARGNQPQHF. CDR3 nucleotides: TGTGCCAGCAGCCCCGCGTACAGGGCCCGGGGCAATCAGCCCCAGCATTTT.